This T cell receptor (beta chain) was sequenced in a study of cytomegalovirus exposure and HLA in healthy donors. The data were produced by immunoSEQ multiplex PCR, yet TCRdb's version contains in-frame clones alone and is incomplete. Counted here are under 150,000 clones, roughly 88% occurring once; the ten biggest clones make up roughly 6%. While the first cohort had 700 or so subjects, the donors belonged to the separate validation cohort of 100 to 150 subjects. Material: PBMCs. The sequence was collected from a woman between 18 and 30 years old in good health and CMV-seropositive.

CDR3 sequence: CASSRGWGDYGYTF. CDR3 nucleotide sequence: TGTGCCAGCAGTAGGGGGTGGGGAGACTATGGCTACACCTTC. The rearrangement uses TRBV6-5 and TRBJ1-2; possibly TRBD1 for D (6 bases). V was pared by 5 bases and J by 3 bases, with 13 bases between. This CDR3 contains 14 residues. Germline V gene lookup returns CDR1 MNHEY and CDR2 SVGAGI.